This T cell receptor beta chain comes out of a study of regulatory T cells in long-lasting Graves disease. Time point described: newly diagnosed GD, antithyroid drugs for less than 3 months. The TCR library used RNA extracted from PBMCs. One endocrinology department in Xi'an, China, was where patients came from. This clonotype was seen many times. Researchers made TCR beta libraries by using iRepertoire HTBI primers and running Arm-PCR on CDR3 regions. Original processing notes: Across samples, roughly 58 TRBV and roughly 13 TRBJ segments were found. TCRdb fed the multiplex PCR reads into MiXCR, producing one record per CDR3 protein. TCRdb, not the authors, supplied the V and J calls. Here the sample spans under 250,000 distinct CDR3 sequences, about 19% being singletons. The material was peripheral blood mononuclear cells (PBMCs), obtained at new diagnosis, from a patient treated with antithyroid drugs. The TCR originated in a female donor with Graves disease.

The CDR3 protein is CASSQTVAGGTDTQYF. The CDR3 nucleotides are TGCGCCAGCAGCCAAACGGTAGCGGGGGGCACAGATACGCAGTATTTT. This chain uses TRBV5-1 with TRBJ2-3; TRBD2 aligns across 9 bases. The CDR3 consists of 16 residues. CDR1 and CDR2 (germline): SGHRS, YFSETQ. V was pared by 4 bases and J by 1 base, with 7 bases of the junction left unmatched.